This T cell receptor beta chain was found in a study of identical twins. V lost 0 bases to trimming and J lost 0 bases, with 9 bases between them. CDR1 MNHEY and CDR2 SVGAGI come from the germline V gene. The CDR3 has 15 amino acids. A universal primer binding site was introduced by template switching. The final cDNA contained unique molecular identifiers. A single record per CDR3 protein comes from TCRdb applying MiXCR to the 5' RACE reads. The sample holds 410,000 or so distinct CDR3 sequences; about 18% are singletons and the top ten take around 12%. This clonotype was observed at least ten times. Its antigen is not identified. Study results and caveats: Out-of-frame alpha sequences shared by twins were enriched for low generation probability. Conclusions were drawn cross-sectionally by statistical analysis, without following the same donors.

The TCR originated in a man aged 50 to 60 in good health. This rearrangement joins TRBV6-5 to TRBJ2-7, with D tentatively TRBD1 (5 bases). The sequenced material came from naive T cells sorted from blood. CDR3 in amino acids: CASSYSPGFSYEQYF. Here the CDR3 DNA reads TGTGCCAGCAGTTACTCACCAGGGTTCTCCTACGAGCAGTACTTC.